One sample yielded the 32 T cell receptor beta chains listed below, sequenced in a study of blood T cells in healthy people across ages. The authors ran a second PCR of about 6 to 12 cycles using a sample-barcoded 5' primer and a J-beta primer mix. TCRdb reprocessed the 5' RACE reads with MiXCR, giving one entry per CDR3 protein. The sample records about 720,000 distinct CDR3 sequences, 20% to 25% being singletons. Sequencing was done on a sample of blood. Source of these receptors: a man aged 70 or older in good health.

This clonotype was counted only a few times. The CDR3 loop reads CASSPIVEQFF. The CDR3 coding sequence is TGTGCCAGCTCACCGATTGTTGAGCAGTTCTTC. This sequence joins TRBV18 and TRBJ2-1; D unresolved. V gave up 3 bases and J gave up 9 bases, with 6 bases separating them. The CDR3 runs 11 residues. From germline, CDR1 is KGHSH and CDR2 LQKENI.

V usage is TRBV5-5 and J usage is TRBJ1-1; D gene ambiguous. The germline V and J ends were trimmed by 4 bases and 5 bases, with 18 bases remaining between them. The germline gives CDR1 SGHKS, CDR2 YYEKEE (reference sequence). This CDR3 spans 15 amino acids. CDR3 in amino acids: CASSRLSGRETEAFF. CDR3 DNA: TGTGCCAGCAGCCGGCTGAGTGGGAGAGAGACTGAAGCTTTCTTT. Based on the CDR3 plus reference TRBV5-5 and TRBJ1-1, the full variable domain is DAGVTQSPTHLIKTRGQQVTLRCSPISGHKSVSWYQQVLGQGPQFIFQYYEKEERGRGNFPDRFSARQFPNYSSELNVNALLLGDSALYLCASSRLSGRETEAFFGQGTRLTVV.

The rearrangement links TRBV27 to TRBJ2-2; 13 positions match TRBD2. The V segment lost 3 bases and the J segment 5 bases; nucleotides outside the gene matches: 6. Per the germline V gene, CDR1 is MNHEY and CDR2 is SMNVEV (reference sequence). The CDR3 runs 17 residues. The CDR3 nucleotides read TGTGCCAGCAGTTTGACTAGCGGGAGGTGGGATACCGGGGAGCTGTTTTTT. Protein: CASSLTSGRWDTGELFF.

The chain uses TRBV7-9 and TRBJ2-3; D might be TRBD2 (6 bases). Germline V gene sequence: CDR1 SEHNR, CDR2 FQNEAQ (reference sequence). V was shortened by 5 bases and J by 2 bases, with 17 bases between the two germline ends. The CDR3 has 16 amino acids. CDR3 in amino acids: CASSPGLISATDTQYF. CDR3 bases: TGTGCCAGCAGCCCGGGACTGATTTCAGCCACAGATACGCAGTATTTT.

This CDR3 reads CASSISTGTNEKLFF. CDR3 sequence (DNA): TGTGCCAGCAGTATCTCGACCGGTACTAATGAAAAACTGTTTTTT. The V and J genes are TRBV25-1 and TRBJ1-4; D is ambiguous. V was clipped by 5 bases and J by 2 bases, with 12 bases between them. CDR1 is MGHDK and CDR2 is SYGVNS in the germline V gene. This CDR3 is built from 15 residues.

This clonotype showed up just a few times. The chain links TRBV3-1 to TRBJ2-5; TRBD1 or TRBD2 may be the D gene (6 bases each). The CDR3 totals 12 residues. The ends were cut back, 6 bases at V and 4 bases at J, with 9 bases in the middle. Germline-derived CDR1 and CDR2 are LGHDT and YNNKEL (reference sequence). CDR3: CASRGGGETQYF. CDR3 coding DNA: TGTGCCAGCAGAGGAGGGGGAGAGACCCAGTACTTC.

The chain has TRBV10-2 and TRBJ2-5; D not resolved. Trimming removed 4 bases at V and 1 base at J, with 10 bases between. The CDR3 runs 14 residues. Germline-derived CDR1 and CDR2 are WSHSY and SAAADI. The CDR3 loop is CASSVDPRQETQYF. As DNA, the CDR3 is TGCGCCAGCAGTGTTGACCCCCGCCAAGAGACCCAGTACTTC.

The chain has TRBV4-1 and TRBJ2-2, with 8 bases matching TRBD2. This CDR3 is built from 17 residues. From germline, CDR1 is MGHRA and CDR2 YSYEKL. V dropped 0 bases and J dropped 6; count of bases not matched to a gene: 9. CDR3 nucleotide sequence: TGCGCCAGCAGCCAAGATAAAGGCCCGGGAGGGCCCGGGGAGCTGTTTTTT. It yields the protein CASSQDKGPGGPGELFF.

The CDR3 coding sequence is TGTGCCAGTAGTCCACAGGGGAATGGGAATGAAAAACTGTTTTTT. This sequence encodes CASSPQGNGNEKLFF. The chain employs TRBV19 and TRBJ1-4; 7 bases are a match to TRBD1. CDR3 size: 15 residues. Germline V gene data show CDR1 as LNHDA and CDR2 as SQIVND (reference sequence). With V trimmed by 5 bases and J by 5 bases, 8 bases remained unmatched.

The chain employs TRBV27 and TRBJ1-2; tentatively, D is TRBD1 (6 bases). Germline V lookup: CDR1 MNHEY, CDR2 SMNVEV (reference sequence). This CDR3 has 14 residues. V lost 3 bases, J lost 7 bases, and 15 bases lay in between. This CDR3 is CASSFKAGGLGYTF. The DNA of the CDR3 is TGTGCCAGCAGTTTTAAGGCCGGGGGCCTTGGCTACACCTTC.

This clonotype appeared a few times. The gene calls are TRBV27 and TRBJ2-7; D gene uncertain. CDR3 length: 15 amino acids. Deletions cut 2 bases from V and 1 base from J, with 12 bases between. CDR1 and CDR2 from the germline V gene are MNHEY and SMNVEV (reference sequence). CDR3 protein: CASSLGQVLSYEQYF. CDR3 nucleotides: TGTGCCAGCAGTTTAGGGCAGGTTCTGTCCTACGAGCAGTACTTC.

The chain joins TRBV12-5 to TRBJ1-5; 7 bases agree with TRBD1. The CDR3 covers 14 residues. After removal of 4 bases from V and 6 bases from J, the junction contained 6 bases not matched to a gene. Germline CDR1 is LGHNT and CDR2 is FRNRAP. The DNA of the CDR3 is TGTGCTAGTGGTTCGTTGACAGGGCTTCAGCCCCAGCATTTT. Translated: CASGSLTGLQPQHF. Variable domain in full (rest from reference TRBV12-5 and TRBJ1-5): DARVTQTPRHKVTEMGQEVTMRCQPILGHNTVFWYRQTMMQGLELLAYFRNRAPLDDSGMPKDRFSAEMPDATLATLKIQPSEPRDSAVYFCASGSLTGLQPQHFGDGTRLSIL.

The chain uses TRBV7-2 and TRBJ2-1; TRBD2 matches at 8 bases. Germline CDR1 SGHTA, CDR2 FQGNSA. The CDR3 has 15 amino acids. With 5 bases clipped from V and 4 bases from J, the junction kept 7 bases outside the gene matches. The DNA of the CDR3 is TGTGCCAGCAGCCCTAAGCGGGGGACTTACAATGAGCAGTTCTTC. It encodes CASSPKRGTYNEQFF.

V is TRBV3-1 and J is TRBJ1-1; possible D gene TRBD1, 5 bases. V was pared by 0 bases and J by 4 bases, with 12 bases between. Looked up from germline, CDR1 is LGHDT and CDR2 is YNNKEL (reference sequence). CDR3 length: 15 amino acids. CDR3 nucleotide sequence: TGTGCCAGCAGCCAAGATGTGGGGGTGGTCACTGAAGCTTTCTTT. This codes for CASSQDVGVVTEAFF. Complete variable domain (other parts from reference TRBV3-1 and TRBJ1-1): DTAVSQTPKYLVTQMGNDKSIKCEQNLGHDTMYWYKQDSKKFLKIMFSYNNKELIINETVPNRFSPKSPDKAHLNLHINSLELGDSAVYFCASSQDVGVVTEAFFGQGTRLTVV.

This clonotype was seen many times. Mismatch with germline at one junction end may stem from a read error. The rearrangement joins TRBV7-9 to TRBJ1-5; no reliable D call. The CDR3 has 12 amino acids. CDR1 is SEHNR and CDR2 is FQNEAQ in the germline V gene (reference sequence). The CDR3 loop is CASSLADQPQHF. The CDR3 coding sequence is TGTGCCAGCAGTTTAGCGGATCAGCCCCAGCATTTT.

This clonotype was observed a handful of times. Mismatch with germline at one junction end may stem from a read error. The chain uses TRBV5-6 and TRBJ2-1; D is perhaps TRBD1 (6 bases). The J call may be wrong; the DNA end is better matched by TRBJ2-5. The germline CDR1 and CDR2 sequences are SGHDT and YYEEEE. This CDR3 region has 14 residues. The CDR3 sequence is CASSFGTTQGTQYF. Here the CDR3 DNA reads TGCGCCAGCAGCTTCGGGACAACGCAGGGGACCCAGTACTTC.

The table lists this clonotype with many counts. V gene TRBV28 combines with J gene TRBJ2-5, with D uncertain. The CDR3 is 11 amino acids. CDR1 and CDR2 from the germline V gene are MDHEN and SYDVKM. V was pared by 6 bases and J by 11 bases, with 13 bases between. The CDR3 DNA reads as TGTGCCAGCAGGACAAATAAAAAGCAGTACTTC. Amino acid sequence: CASRTNKKQYF.

V and J are TRBV27 and TRBJ2-2, with D possibly matching TRBD2 (5 bases). V lost 3 bases to trimming and J lost 7 bases, with 15 bases between them. Germline V gene sequence: CDR1 MNHEY, CDR2 SMNVEV (reference sequence). This CDR3 comprises 15 residues. CDR3 in DNA: TGTGCCAGCAGTTTGAGGGTCGCGGTGGGCGGGGAGCTGTTTTTT. Its protein is CASSLRVAVGGELFF.

V usage is TRBV5-4 and J usage is TRBJ2-5; D is uncertain. The CDR3 contains 12 residues. Germline CDR1 reads SGHNT; CDR2 reads YYREEE (reference sequence). Trimming stripped 2 bases from V and 6 bases from J, with 8 bases between. The CDR3 sequence is CASSFDGKTQYF. The CDR3 DNA reads TGTGCCAGCAGCTTCGATGGCAAGACCCAGTACTTC.

The chain uses TRBV29-1 and TRBJ2-1; 8 bases agree with TRBD1. V was clipped by 4 bases and J by 9 bases; unmatched bases: 8. Germline assignment: CDR1 SQVTM and CDR2 ANQGSEA. The CDR3 totals 13 residues. The CDR3 nucleotides read TGCAGCGTTGTTTCTTACGACAGGGGTGAGCAGTTCTTC. Protein sequence: CSVVSYDRGEQFF.

This clonotype was seen ten or more times. This rearrangement joins TRBV7-2 to TRBJ2-5; 11 bases fit TRBD2. The J call may be faulty, since TRBJ2-1 better matches the DNA end. Germline V gives CDR1 SGHTA, CDR2 FQGNSA. The CDR3 contains 15 residues. The CDR3, as DNA: TGTGCCAGCAGCCTTTCTTCTAGCGGGAGGATTGAGCAGTTCTTC. It specifies CASSLSSSGRIEQFF.

The table lists this clonotype with a few counts. The chain employs TRBV3-1 and TRBJ1-1; D remains ambiguous. Trimming left V 2 bases short and J 5 bases short, with 9 bases between. CDR3 length equals 13 residues. Germline values: CDR1 LGHDT, CDR2 YNNKEL (reference sequence). The CDR3 bases are TGTGCCAGCAGCCAACTGTCTGGGACTGAAGCTTTCTTT. Translated: CASSQLSGTEAFF.

The chain combines TRBV18 with TRBJ1-1; 7 nucleotides agree with TRBD1. The CDR3 is made up of 18 amino acids. V lost 2 bases, J lost 2 bases, and 14 bases stayed unmatched. Germline values: CDR1 KGHSH, CDR2 LQKENI. Here the CDR3 reads CASSPREVGTERNTEAFF. The CDR3 DNA follows: TGTGCCAGCTCACCAAGGGAAGTGGGGACAGAACGAAACACTGAAGCTTTCTTT.

In its sample, this clonotype was seen a few times. The chain combines TRBV20-1 with TRBJ1-2; D not certain. V was shortened by 5 bases and J by 4 bases, with 5 bases between the two germline ends. The V gene's germline CDR1 is DFQATT and CDR2 SNEGSKA (reference sequence). This CDR3 has 10 amino acids. The CDR3 loop is CSAERYGYTF. CDR3 DNA: TGCAGTGCTGAACGCTATGGCTACACCTTC.

The rearrangement uses TRBV29-1 and TRBJ1-1; D possibly corresponds to TRBD1 (5 bases). Trimming cost V 4 bases and J 2 bases, with 8 bases left between them. The germline CDR1 and CDR2 sequences are SQVTM and ANQGSEA. There are 12 residues in the CDR3. CDR3 DNA: TGCAGCGTTGCAGGGACCAACACTGAAGCTTTCTTT. The encoded protein is CSVAGTNTEAFF.

This clonotype has just a few counts. Compared with germline, one end of the junction differs, possibly owing to a read error. The genes are TRBV29-1 and TRBJ1-2; 7 bases are a match to TRBD1. CDR3 size: 15 residues. Germline values: CDR1 SQVTM, CDR2 ANQGSEA. CDR3 loop: CSVEGQARGDYGYTF. In DNA, the CDR3 is TGCAGCGTAGAAGGACAGGCAAGGGGGGACTATGGCTACACCTTC.

As regards this clonotype: The junction departs from the called germline gene at one end, perhaps through a read error. V gene TRBV29-1 combines with J gene TRBJ1-1; unclear D gene. Germline V gives CDR1 SQVTM, CDR2 ANQGSEA. The CDR3 is 14 residues long. The CDR3, as DNA: TGCAGCGTCTTGAAGATGGGATCGAACACTCAAGCTTTCTTT. Translated: CSVLKMGSNTQAFF. The complete variable domain, with remaining parts taken from reference TRBV29-1 and TRBJ1-1, reads SAVISQKPSRDICQRGTSLTIQCQVDSQVTMMFWYRQQPGQSLTLIATANQGSEATYESGFVIDKFPISRPNLTFSTLTVSNMSPEDSSIYLCSVLKMGSNTQAFFGQGTRLTVV.

This clonotype was counted ten times or more. Just one base apart from a much larger clone, this may be a read error. J is TRBJ2-1 and V is TRBV29-1; TRBD2 might be the D (6 bases). V was pared by 1 base and J by 8 bases, with 6 bases between. This CDR3 contains 11 residues. Germline assignment: CDR1 SQVTM and CDR2 ANQGSEA. For the CDR3, the DNA is TGCAGCGTTGAAGCGGGGGATGAGCAGTTCTTC. It specifies CSVEAGDEQFF.

This chain links TRBV10-3 with TRBJ2-3; TRBD2 aligns across 8 bases. This CDR3 spans 14 amino acids. CDR1 ENHRY and CDR2 SYGVKD come from the germline V gene. V gave up 7 bases and J gave up 6 bases; unmatched junction bases: 9. The CDR3 DNA reads as TGTGCCATCACCGCAGCGGGGGAGGGGGATACGCAGTATTTT. Protein sequence: CAITAAGEGDTQYF.

A few counts support this clonotype. The rearrangement joins TRBV20-1 to TRBJ2-1; perhaps TRBD2 as D (5 bases). The CDR3 has 12 residues. The germline V gene encodes CDR1 DFQATT and CDR2 SNEGSKA (reference sequence). The CDR3, as DNA: TGCAGCTCTGGGAGCTCCTACAATGAGCAGTTCTTC. Translation: CSSGSSYNEQFF.

This clonotype was counted between two and nine times. The chain uses TRBV10-3 and TRBJ2-1; 8 nucleotides align to TRBD1. This CDR3 region has 14 residues. Germline CDR1 ENHRY, CDR2 SYGVKD. With V trimmed by 8 bases and J by 4 bases, 7 bases remained unmatched. CDR3: CAIGAGQEYNEQFF. The CDR3 coding sequence is TGTGCCATCGGGGCGGGACAGGAGTACAATGAGCAGTTCTTC.

This clonotype came up a few times. The chain carries TRBV20-1 and TRBJ2-3, with TRBD2 identical over 13 bases. The J segment lost 8 bases and the V segment lost 0 bases, leaving 8 bases of the junction unmatched. Germline CDR1 reads DFQATT; CDR2 reads SNEGSKA (reference sequence). The CDR3 has 16 amino acids. Here the CDR3 reads CSAREGLAGDFGTQYF. The CDR3 DNA follows: TGCAGTGCTAGAGAAGGACTAGCGGGAGATTTTGGTACGCAGTATTTT.